Below, 31 T cell receptor beta chains from the same sample are listed, as sequenced in a study of T cells after yellow fever vaccination. TCRdb fed the 5' RACE reads into MiXCR, producing one record per CDR3 protein. The sample carries 200,000 to 300,000 distinct CDR3 sequences, approximately 3.6% recorded once. Sequenced material: PBMCs, taken 15 days after the yellow fever booster vaccination. The receptors derive from a man between 18 and 29 years old who received the YFV17D yellow fever vaccine.

The chain carries TRBV3-1 and TRBJ2-5; 8 nucleotides align to TRBD1. This CDR3 region has 15 residues. Germline loops: CDR1 LGHDT, CDR2 YNNKEL (reference sequence). V lost 3 bases, J lost 1 base, and 4 bases stayed unmatched. The CDR3 DNA reads as TGTGCCAGCAGCCATTCTGGACAGGGCCAAGAGACCCAGTACTTC. It translates to CASSHSGQGQETQYF.

This clonotype came up many times. The J gene is TRBJ2-3, the V gene TRBV15; 8 bases agree with TRBD2. This CDR3 comprises 16 residues. Germline V CDR1 and CDR2: LNHNV, YYDKDF (reference sequence). Trimming at V came to 2 bases and at J to 5 bases, leaving 9 bases not matched to a gene. The CDR3: CATSRRTSGGEDTQYF. CDR3 nucleotide sequence: TGTGCCACCAGCAGACGCACTAGCGGCGGGGAAGATACGCAGTATTTT. The variable domain in full, completed from reference TRBV15 and TRBJ2-3, reads DAMVIQNPRYQVTQFGKPVTLSCSQTLNHNVMYWYQQKSSQAPKLLFHYYDKDFNNEADTPDNFQSRRPNTSFCFLDIRSPGLGDTAMYLCATSRRTSGGEDTQYFGPGTRLTVL.

There are many counts of this clonotype. The genes are TRBV5-4 and TRBJ2-2, with 10 bases identical to TRBD2. After removal of 4 bases from V and 9 bases from J, the junction contained 12 bases not matched to a gene. Germline V gene sequence: CDR1 SGHNT, CDR2 YYREEE (reference sequence). The CDR3 consists of 16 residues. CDR3 sequence (DNA): TGTGCCAGCAGCAAGGGTCCGGGACTAGCGCGCCGGGAGCTGTTTTTT. The encoded protein is CASSKGPGLARRELFF.

In its sample, this clonotype was seen many times. The chain employs TRBV7-9 and TRBJ1-1, with D unresolved. Trimming took 1 base from V and 5 from J, leaving 23 bases between them. Germline CDR1 reads SEHNR; CDR2 reads FQNEAQ (reference sequence). This CDR3 region has 18 residues. The CDR3 reads CASSLDALSGGTRTEAFF. DNA of the CDR3: TGTGCCAGCAGCTTAGATGCCTTATCGGGAGGAACCCGGACTGAAGCTTTCTTT.

This clonotype was seen many times. The V and J genes are TRBV9 and TRBJ1-5, with 7 bases lining up with TRBD1. Germline CDR1 and CDR2: SGDLS and YYNGEE. With 0 bases clipped from V and 5 bases from J, the junction kept 2 bases outside the gene matches. This CDR3 is built from 14 residues. CDR3 DNA: TGTGCCAGCAGCGTAGACACAGGGGATCAGCCCCAGCATTTT. It specifies CASSVDTGDQPQHF.

There are many counts of this clonotype. The chain recombines TRBV20-1 with TRBJ1-3; D uncertain. Germline CDR1 and CDR2: DFQATT and SNEGSKA (reference sequence). The CDR3 is 11 amino acids. Trimming pared 8 bases from V and 5 bases from J, leaving 10 bases between. CDR3 in amino acids: CSYQSRNTIYF. As DNA, the CDR3 is TGCAGTTATCAGAGTAGAAACACCATATATTTT.

This clonotype has a count of ten or more. This chain uses TRBV7-8 with TRBJ2-7; D might be TRBD2 (5 bases). V gave up 5 bases and J gave up 3 bases, with 20 bases separating them. This CDR3 has 16 amino acids. CDR1 SGHVS and CDR2 FQNEAQ come from the germline V gene. For the CDR3, the DNA is TGTGCCAGCAGCCCTTCGAGGGTCGCCTCCTACTACGAGCAGTACTTC. It encodes CASSPSRVASYYEQYF.

This clonotype was observed at least ten times. V is TRBV6-5 and J is TRBJ2-3, with TRBD2 identical over 12 bases. Germline V CDR1 and CDR2: MNHEY, SVGAGI. V was pared by 6 bases and J by 6 bases, with 4 bases of the junction left unmatched. CDR3 size: 14 residues. CDR3 DNA: TGTGCCAGCAGGAGGGGGACTAGCGGGGATACGCAGTATTTT. Translating gives CASRRGTSGDTQYF.

This clonotype has ten or more counts. The chain links TRBV9 to TRBJ2-1; 9 bases map to TRBD1. Germline CDR1 is SGDLS and CDR2 is YYNGEE. V gave up 3 bases and J gave up 7 bases; unmatched junction bases: 11. This CDR3 has 16 amino acids. CDR3 sequence reads: CASSGTGTGKLNEQFF. The DNA for the CDR3 is TGTGCCAGCAGCGGAACCGGGACAGGGAAATTGAATGAGCAGTTCTTC.

This clonotype appeared many times. The V and J genes are TRBV18 and TRBJ2-7; perhaps TRBD2 as D (5 bases). Germline values: CDR1 KGHSH, CDR2 LQKENI. V was clipped by 3 bases and J by 7 bases, with 7 bases between them. The length of the CDR3 is 11 residues. CDR3 loop: CASSPPGEQYF. CDR3 nucleotides: TGTGCCAGCTCACCCCCGGGGGAGCAGTACTTC.

The sample holds many counts of this clonotype. The chain couples TRBV6-5 to TRBJ2-2; D is perhaps TRBD1 (6 bases). The CDR3 spans 16 residues. Germline V gene data show CDR1 as MNHEY and CDR2 as SVGAGI. The ends were cut back, 4 bases at V and 1 base at J, with 13 bases in the middle. CDR3 DNA sequence: TGTGCCAGCAGTTTGACGGGACATATGAACACCGGGGAGCTGTTTTTT. This sequence encodes CASSLTGHMNTGELFF.

This clonotype was counted ten times or more. The chain couples TRBV3-1 to TRBJ2-5; TRBD2 aligns across 7 bases. The CDR3 covers 16 residues. Trimming took 0 bases from V and 1 from J; bases not matched to a gene: 5. Germline V gives CDR1 LGHDT, CDR2 YNNKEL (reference sequence). CDR3 sequence: CASSQEVERGQETQYF. For the CDR3, the DNA is TGTGCCAGCAGCCAAGAGGTAGAGCGGGGCCAAGAGACCCAGTACTTC.

This clonotype ranks as large. The chain is built from TRBV20-1 and TRBJ1-3; D unresolved. The CDR3 totals 10 residues. Per the germline V gene, CDR1 is DFQATT and CDR2 is SNEGSKA (reference sequence). V lost 5 bases, J lost 3 bases, and 2 bases lay in between. CDR3 residues: CSARGNTIYF. The CDR3 coding sequence is TGCAGTGCTCGTGGAAACACCATATATTTT.

This clonotype was observed many times. The chain links TRBV6-2 or TRBV6-3 to TRBJ2-7; D gene uncertain. Looked up from germline, CDR1 is MNHEY and CDR2 is SVGEGT. The CDR3 length is 12 residues. V dropped 6 bases and J dropped 4 bases, with 10 bases sitting between them. Here the CDR3 DNA reads TGTGCCAGCAGCAGAGCGAGTTACGAGCAGTACGTC. Its translation: CASSRASYEQYV.

This clonotype was observed at least ten times. V and J are TRBV12-3 or TRBV12-4 and TRBJ2-7; D is undetermined. This CDR3 region has 17 residues. The germline V and J ends were trimmed by 3 bases and 5 bases, with 23 bases remaining between them. The CDR3 spells CASSLSGRQPGWNEQYF. The CDR3 coding sequence is TGTGCCAGCAGTTTGTCGGGCCGCCAACCCGGATGGAACGAGCAGTACTTC.

This clonotype was observed at least ten times. In DNA, the CDR3 is TGTGCCAGCAGCTTAGTAGATGCGGGGGGGCTTGAGACCCAGTACTTC. As protein: CASSLVDAGGLETQYF. V is TRBV7-2 and J is TRBJ2-5; 9 bases agree with TRBD2. Germline CDR1 and CDR2: SGHTA and FQGNSA. CDR3 length equals 16 residues. J was trimmed by 5 bases and V by 1 base; bases with no gene match: 8.

There are many counts of this clonotype. The gene calls are TRBV12-3 or TRBV12-4 and TRBJ2-7; D is uncertain. The CDR3 has 14 residues. With 0 bases removed from V and 2 bases from J, the gap between germline ends came to 8 bases. The CDR3 sequence: CASSLAVGAYEQYF. The CDR3 DNA sequence: TGTGCCAGCAGTTTAGCAGTGGGCGCCTACGAGCAGTACTTC.

This clonotype was seen ten or more times. The chain is built from TRBV7-9 and TRBJ1-1, with unresolved D. The CDR3 runs 15 residues. Trimming shortened V by 1 base and J by 3 bases, and 12 bases separated the two germline ends. CDR1 is SEHNR, CDR2 FQNEAQ, per germline (reference sequence). CDR3 protein: CASSLVKGKYTEAFF. CDR3 sequence (DNA): TGTGCCAGCAGCTTAGTGAAAGGGAAATACACTGAAGCTTTCTTT.

This clonotype was recorded at least ten times. This chain uses TRBV6-5 with TRBJ1-6; D perhaps matches TRBD1 (5 bases). Trimming cost V 5 bases and J 8 bases, with 13 bases left between them. CDR3 length: 14 residues. Germline loops: CDR1 MNHEY, CDR2 SVGAGI. The CDR3 nucleotides are TGTGCCAGCAGTAAACGGGGCAGAGATTCACCCCTCCACTTT. Translation gives CASSKRGRDSPLHF.

This clonotype was seen ten or more times. V gene TRBV7-2 combines with J gene TRBJ1-3; weak D call: TRBD1 (6 bases). Trimming pared 1 base from V and 6 bases from J, leaving 13 bases between. The CDR3 runs 15 residues. Germline V gene data show CDR1 as SGHTA and CDR2 as FQGNSA. This CDR3 is CASSLDWGPANTIYF. In DNA, the CDR3 is TGTGCCAGCAGCTTAGATTGGGGGCCGGCAAACACCATATATTTT.

This clonotype was seen many times. V and J are TRBV7-2 and TRBJ2-1; 9 bases match TRBD1. The CDR3 is made up of 14 amino acids. Germline-derived CDR1 and CDR2 are SGHTA and FQGNSA. The junction had 9 bases not matched to a gene; V was cut back by 6 bases and J by 9 bases. The CDR3 region has the DNA TGTGCCAGCAGGGGGGACAGGGTTTATGGTGAGCAGTTCTTC. Its protein is CASRGDRVYGEQFF.

This clonotype was recorded many times. The J gene is TRBJ2-5, the V gene TRBV5-1, with 8 bases matching TRBD2. J gave up 5 bases and V 4 bases, and 10 bases lay outside the gene matches. The CDR3 loop spans 15 amino acids. CDR1 SGHRS and CDR2 YFSETQ come from the germline V gene. The CDR3 loop is CASSAGGGNLETQYF. The CDR3 DNA is TGCGCCAGCAGCGCCGGGGGGGGCAACTTGGAGACCCAGTACTTC.

The sample holds many counts of this clonotype. The J gene is TRBJ2-2, the V gene TRBV9; D is ambiguous. The CDR3 runs 16 residues. Trimming removed 0 bases at V and 0 bases at J, with 9 bases between. Germline assignment: CDR1 SGDLS and CDR2 YYNGEE. CDR3 loop: CASSVVLGSNTGELFF. CDR3 coding DNA: TGTGCCAGCAGCGTAGTGCTGGGGTCGAACACCGGGGAGCTGTTTTTT.

This clonotype appeared a few times. This chain joins TRBV5-4 and TRBJ1-1, with 8 bases aligning to TRBD1. Germline V lookup: CDR1 SGHNT, CDR2 YYREEE (reference sequence). The length of the CDR3 is 14 residues. The trim removed 4 bases at V and 4 bases at J, leaving 6 bases unmatched. The CDR3 DNA sequence: TGTGCCAGCAGCCCCGGACAGGGCACCACTGAAGCTTTCTTT. Translation gives CASSPGQGTTEAFF.

This clonotype was found many times. The chain uses TRBV11-2 and TRBJ2-2, with D possibly being TRBD2 (5 bases). The CDR3 totals 11 residues. Trimming took off 8 bases at V and 6 bases at J, with 7 bases between the two ends. The germline V gene has CDR1 SGHAT and CDR2 FQNNGV. CDR3 sequence: CASLGAGELFF. The CDR3 DNA is TGTGCCAGCCTGGGAGCCGGGGAGCTGTTTTTT.

This clonotype was detected ten times or more. The gene calls are TRBV6-5 and TRBJ1-1; D perhaps matches TRBD1 (5 bases). V lost 5 bases and J 4 bases, leaving 11 bases between the germline ends. This CDR3 is 13 amino acids long. Germline-derived CDR1 and CDR2 are MNHEY and SVGAGI. In nucleotides, the CDR3 is TGTGCCAGCAGTCCAGGGTTCGGCACTGAAGCTTTCTTT. Translating gives CASSPGFGTEAFF.

This clonotype was counted at least ten times. V usage is TRBV5-4 and J usage is TRBJ2-3; 14 positions match TRBD2. Germline V CDR1 and CDR2: SGHNT, YYREEE (reference sequence). The CDR3 sequence is 15 residues long. V was clipped by 4 bases and J by 7 bases; unmatched bases: 5. The CDR3 protein is CASSAGTSGGNTQYF. The CDR3 nucleotides are TGTGCCAGCAGCGCCGGGACTAGCGGGGGTAATACGCAGTATTTT.

The V and J genes are TRBV7-2 and TRBJ2-1, with 8 bases fitting TRBD2. In germline, CDR1 is SGHTA, CDR2 FQGNSA. This CDR3 has 15 amino acids. Trimming removed 9 bases from V and 3 bases from J; junction bases left unmatched: 10. CDR3 nucleotides: TGTGCCAGTACAACCCGGGGGGGAAGCTACAATGAGCAGTTCTTC. This encodes CASTTRGGSYNEQFF.

For this clonotype: This sequence may be a read error, since a much larger clone differs from it by one base. This chain joins TRBV7-9 and TRBJ2-7; D assignment may be TRBD1 or TRBD2 (5 bases each). Germline V gene lookup returns CDR1 SEHNR and CDR2 FQNEAQ (reference sequence). The CDR3 length is 10 residues. CDR3 bases: TGTGCCAGCGGGGGTCAAGAGCAGCACTTC. It yields the protein CASGGQEQHF.

This clonotype was observed many times. This sequence joins TRBV27 and TRBJ2-7; 7 positions agree with TRBD1. Unmatched junction bases numbered 10, after V lost 6 bases and J lost 5 bases. This CDR3 is 14 amino acids long. Per germline, CDR1 MNHEY and CDR2 SMNVEV (reference sequence). The CDR3 protein is CASSRKTGTDEQYV. CDR3 nucleotide sequence: TGTGCCAGCAGCCGTAAGACCGGGACAGACGAGCAGTACGTC.

The table lists this clonotype with many counts. The chain recombines TRBV10-3 with TRBJ1-6; the D gene is possibly TRBD1 (5 bases). V shed 0 bases and J shed 4 bases, with 7 bases lying between them. Germline assignment: CDR1 ENHRY and CDR2 SYGVKD. This CDR3 is built from 15 residues. CDR3 sequence (DNA): TGTGCCATCAGTGAGTCGGCAGGGTATAATTCACCCCTCCACTTT. Its protein product is CAISESAGYNSPLHF.